This T cell receptor (beta chain) was identified during a study of tumor and adjacent non-tumor tissue in lung cancer. About the study: The patients, roughly 10 men and 4 to 6 women, were roughly 30 to 80 with stage I to III disease. Each sample yielded roughly 4.2 million productive TCRbeta reads on average.

Germline V gene sequence: CDR1 MDHEN, CDR2 SYDVKM. V was clipped by 10 bases and J by 9 bases; unmatched bases: 7. The CDR3 runs 13 residues. Overall study findings and caveats: TCR diversity was significantly greater in tumor than normal lung tissue. Top 100 clones took a larger repertoire share in normal lung.

A modified ARM-PCR protocol with three rounds of nested PCR amplified TCRbeta. TCRdb reprocessed the multiplex PCR reads with MiXCR, giving one entry per CDR3 protein. The repertoire includes about 60,000 distinct CDR3 sequences, roughly 60% of them detected once, and around 29% sits in the top ten. RNA was extracted from bulk tissue without any cell sorting. This non-tumor lung sample came from over 3 cm beyond the tumor edge. A remark on this clonotype: Its antigen is still unknown.

Sample: distant non-tumor lung tissue. This receptor was identified in a man in his 70s with non-small cell lung cancer. The V and J genes are TRBV28 and TRBJ2-1; 12 bases are a match to TRBD2. The CDR3 DNA follows: TGTGCCACTATCGGACTAGCGGGAAGTGAGCAGTTCTTC. Its protein is CATIGLAGSEQFF.